The 4 T cell receptor beta chains listed next were all sequenced from one sample in a study of shared clonotypes between healthy human individuals. The protocol was immunoSEQ multiplex PCR, while the TCRdb copy is restricted to in-frame clones and leaves out a portion. The repertoire holds some 240,000 clones, with under 80% as singletons. The source material was memory CD4+ T cells sorted from blood. As for subset: CD45RA-negative fraction. The receptor source for this set is a man aged 25-45 years in good health.

The chain couples TRBV7-9 to TRBJ2-2, with D uncertain. CDR3 size: 12 residues. CDR1 is SEHNR and CDR2 is FQNEAQ in the germline V gene (reference sequence). V was shortened by 6 bases and J by 7 bases, with 9 bases between the two germline ends. The CDR3 nucleotides read TGTGCCAGCAGAACAACCAACGGGGAGCTGTTTTTT. Its protein is CASRTTNGELFF.

This clone came up once. V is TRBV5-1 and J is TRBJ1-3; D uncertain. The CDR3 is made up of 14 amino acids. Trimming left V 2 bases short and J 0 bases short, with 6 bases between. Germline V gene sequence: CDR1 SGHRS, CDR2 YFSETQ. The CDR3 DNA sequence: TGCGCCAGCAGCTTTGGCGACTCTGGAAACACCATATATTTT. This encodes CASSFGDSGNTIYF. Based on the CDR3 plus reference TRBV5-1 and TRBJ1-3, the full variable domain is KAGVTQTPRYLIKTRGQQVTLSCSPISGHRSVSWYQQTPGQGLQFLFEYFSETQRNKGNFPGRFSGRQFSNSRSEMNVSTLELGDSALYLCASSFGDSGNTIYFGEGSWLTVV.

This chain links TRBV6-4 with TRBJ2-1; no clear D. Trimming left V 4 bases short and J 2 bases short, with 3 bases between. The length of the CDR3 is 12 residues. Per germline, CDR1 MRHNA and CDR2 SNTAGT. The CDR3 DNA reads as TGTGCCAGCAGTGGGCCCTACAATGAGCAGTTCTTC. Protein product: CASSGPYNEQFF.

The gene calls are TRBV6-1 and TRBJ2-7; perhaps D is TRBD1 or TRBD2 (5 bases each). The CDR3 loop spans 13 amino acids. Per germline, CDR1 MNHNS and CDR2 SASEGT. The V and J ends lost 5 bases and 6 bases respectively, with 14 bases between them. The CDR3 nucleotides read TGTGCCAGCAGTCGCCAGGGACCGGCCGAGCAGTACTTC. It yields the protein CASSRQGPAEQYF.